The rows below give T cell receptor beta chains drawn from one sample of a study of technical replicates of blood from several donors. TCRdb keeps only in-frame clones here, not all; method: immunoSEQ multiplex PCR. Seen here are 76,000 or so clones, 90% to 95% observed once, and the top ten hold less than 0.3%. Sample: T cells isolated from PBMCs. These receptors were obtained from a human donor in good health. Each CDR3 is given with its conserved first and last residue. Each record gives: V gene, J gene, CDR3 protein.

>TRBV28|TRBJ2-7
CASSSWAGGEQYF
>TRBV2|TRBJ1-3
CASADFLKEPGNTIYF
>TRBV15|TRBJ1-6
CATSRERQGRSPLHF
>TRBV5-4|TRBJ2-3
CASFSGGHTDTQYF
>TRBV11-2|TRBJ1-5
CASSRGELRQPQHF
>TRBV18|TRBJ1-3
CASSPPGQKRNTIYF
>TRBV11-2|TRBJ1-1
CASSLQGAPTEAFF
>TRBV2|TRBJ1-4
CASSGQGPEKLFF
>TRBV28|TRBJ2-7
CASSFFGGVYEQYF
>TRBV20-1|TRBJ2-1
CSARAVNEQFF
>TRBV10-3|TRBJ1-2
CATQRGGQSGYGYTF
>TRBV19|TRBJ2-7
CASSVQASYEQYF
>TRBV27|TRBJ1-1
CASSLWASGGNTEAFF
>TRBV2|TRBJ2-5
CASSVQETQYF
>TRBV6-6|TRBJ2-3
CASSYIGGPTDTQYF
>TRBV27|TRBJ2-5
CASGGHQETQYF
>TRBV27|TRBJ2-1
CASTGSSYNEQFF
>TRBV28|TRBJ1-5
CASSSLRGSYQPQHF
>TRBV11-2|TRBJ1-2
CASSPLTGRGGYTF